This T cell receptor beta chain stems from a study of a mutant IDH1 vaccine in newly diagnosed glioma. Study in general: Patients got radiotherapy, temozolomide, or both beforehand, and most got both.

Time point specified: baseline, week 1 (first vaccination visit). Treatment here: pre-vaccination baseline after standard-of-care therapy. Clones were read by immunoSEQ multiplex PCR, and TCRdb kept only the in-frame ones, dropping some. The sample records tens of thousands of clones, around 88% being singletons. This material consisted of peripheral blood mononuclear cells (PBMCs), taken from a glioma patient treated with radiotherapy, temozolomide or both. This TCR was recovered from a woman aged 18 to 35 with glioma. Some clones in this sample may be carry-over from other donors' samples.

CDR3: CASSRRPGKVPDTQYF. The CDR3 region has the DNA TGTGCCAGCAGCCGAAGACCCGGGAAGGTCCCAGATACGCAGTATTTT. The genes are TRBV7-9 and TRBJ2-3, with D maybe TRBD2 (5 bases). From germline, CDR1 is SEHNR and CDR2 FQNEAQ (reference sequence). V lost 5 bases and J 4 bases, leaving 19 bases between the germline ends. The CDR3 is 16 residues long.